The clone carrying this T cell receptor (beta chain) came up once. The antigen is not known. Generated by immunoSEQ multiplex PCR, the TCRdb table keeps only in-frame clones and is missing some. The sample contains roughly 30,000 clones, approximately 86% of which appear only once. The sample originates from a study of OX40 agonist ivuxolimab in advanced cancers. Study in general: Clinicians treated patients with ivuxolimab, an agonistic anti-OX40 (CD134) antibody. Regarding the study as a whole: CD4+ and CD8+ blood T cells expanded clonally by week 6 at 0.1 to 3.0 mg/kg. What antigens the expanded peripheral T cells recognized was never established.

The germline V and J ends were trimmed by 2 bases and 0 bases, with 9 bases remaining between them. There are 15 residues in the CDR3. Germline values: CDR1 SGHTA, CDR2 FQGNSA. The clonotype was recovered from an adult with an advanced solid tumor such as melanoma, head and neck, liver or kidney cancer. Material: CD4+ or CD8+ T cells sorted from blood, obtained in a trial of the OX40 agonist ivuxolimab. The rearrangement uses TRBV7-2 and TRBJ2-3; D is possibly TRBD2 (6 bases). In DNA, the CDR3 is TGTGCCAGCAGCTTAAGCGGGTCTAGCACAGATACGCAGTATTTT. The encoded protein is CASSLSGSSTDTQYF.